The 23 T cell receptor beta chains listed next were all sequenced from one sample in a study of neoadjuvant nivolumab and ipilimumab in lung cancer. TCRdb's copy holds only in-frame clones and misses some; the assay was immunoSEQ multiplex PCR. The repertoire holds about 10,000 clones, with approximately 77% as singletons. The material was tumor tissue, obtained after neoadjuvant nivolumab, alone or with ipilimumab, at or shortly before surgery. The receptor set was obtained from an adult with non-small cell lung cancer. Some clones in this sample may be carry-over from other donors' samples.

This clone was seen once. J is TRBJ2-7 and V is TRBV5-1, with D tentatively TRBD1 (6 bases). Per the germline V gene, CDR1 is SGHRS and CDR2 is YFSETQ. The CDR3 extends over 15 amino acids. V was trimmed by 4 bases and J by 3 bases, leaving 17 bases between them. The CDR3 nucleotides read TGCGCCAGCAGCGCCCGGCCCACAGGGCTCTACGAGCAGTACTTC. Translated: CASSARPTGLYEQYF.

This clone appeared once. The J gene is TRBJ1-1, the V gene TRBV5-5; no clear D gene. V was shortened by 0 bases and J by 4 bases, with 13 bases between the two germline ends. There are 15 residues in the CDR3. CDR1 is SGHKS and CDR2 is YYEKEE in the germline V gene (reference sequence). The CDR3 DNA reads TGTGCCAGCAGCTTGGGAGTCTCGGGAGGCACTGAAGCTTTCTTT. Residues: CASSLGVSGGTEAFF.

The chain's CDR3 is CASSLVGWGPAKNIQYF. The DNA for the CDR3 is TGTGCCAGCAGCTTGGTAGGATGGGGGCCGGCCAAAAACATTCAGTACTTC. This chain links TRBV7-9 with TRBJ2-4, with D tentatively TRBD1 (6 bases). V was clipped by 3 bases and J by 1 base, with 16 bases between them. The CDR3 consists of 17 residues. Germline V gives CDR1 SEHNR, CDR2 FQNEAQ (reference sequence).

The chain has TRBV5-1 and TRBJ1-2; 9 nucleotides agree with TRBD1. V shed 3 bases and J 7 bases; nucleotides not matched to a gene: 10. CDR3 length equals 15 residues. Germline CDR1 SGHRS, CDR2 YFSETQ. The CDR3 DNA is TGCGCCAGCAGCTCCTTACCGGGACAGGGCTTTGGCTACACCTTC. Translated, it gives CASSSLPGQGFGYTF.

V is TRBV2 and J is TRBJ1-2; TRBD1 aligns across 7 bases. Germline loops: CDR1 SNHLY, CDR2 FYNNEI. The ends lost 7 bases at V and 4 bases at J; junction bases unmatched: 3. This CDR3 spans 12 amino acids. Here the CDR3 DNA reads TGTGCCAGCAACAGGGACAGCTATGGCTACACCTTC. This codes for CASNRDSYGYTF.

This clone has more than one count but fewer than ten. The chain employs TRBV30 and TRBJ1-5; 10 nucleotides agree with TRBD1. CDR3 length equals 15 residues. Germline lookup yields CDR1 GTSNPN and CDR2 SVGIG (reference sequence). Trimming took 3 bases from V and 14 from J; bases not matched to a gene: 16. CDR3 in DNA: TGTGCCTGGAGCAAGCTGACAGGGGGCGACGGCCATAAGCATTTT. Protein: CAWSKLTGGDGHKHF.

The chain has TRBV6-5 and TRBJ1-2, with 10 bases that match TRBD1. Germline values: CDR1 MNHEY, CDR2 SVGAGI. The CDR3 runs 16 residues. The trim removed 2 bases at V and 3 bases at J, leaving 6 bases unmatched. CDR3 nucleotides: TGTGCCAGCAGTTACAGGGGGACAGGGGATTACTATGGCTACACCTTC. Amino acids: CASSYRGTGDYYGYTF.

This chain uses TRBV29-1 with TRBJ1-1; 9 positions match TRBD1. The CDR3 sequence is 13 residues long. Germline trimming cut 4 bases from V and 2 bases from J; bases unmatched to any gene: 2. The germline V gene encodes CDR1 SQVTM and CDR2 ANQGSEA. The CDR3 coding sequence is TGCAGCGTTGCTACAGGGGGCAACACTGAAGCTTTCTTT. The encoded protein is CSVATGGNTEAFF.

V usage is TRBV5-1 and J usage is TRBJ2-2, with TRBD2 matching 10 bases. CDR1 and CDR2 from the germline V gene are SGHRS and YFSETQ. The trim removed 7 bases at V and 9 bases at J, leaving 9 bases unmatched. There are 14 residues in the CDR3. The CDR3 sequence: CASSEASGGRELFF. The CDR3 nucleotides read TGCGCCAGCTCGGAGGCTAGCGGGGGCAGGGAGCTGTTTTTT.

This clone was observed a few times. The rearrangement links TRBV7-2 to TRBJ2-5, with D uncertain. The V and J ends lost 3 bases and 5 bases respectively, with 7 bases between them. The CDR3 has 12 amino acids. CDR1 is SGHTA, CDR2 FQGNSA, per germline. CDR3 in amino acids: CASSFGRETQYF. In DNA, the CDR3 is TGTGCCAGCAGCTTCGGTAGGGAGACCCAGTACTTC. Full variable domain (missing parts from reference TRBV7-2 and TRBJ2-5): GAGVSQSPSNKVTEKGKDVELRCDPISGHTALYWYRQSLGQGLEFLIYFQGNSAPDKSGLPSDRFSAERTGGSVSTLTIQRTQQEDSAVYLCASSFGRETQYFGPGTRLLVL.

This sequence joins TRBV7-9 and TRBJ1-2, with TRBD1 identical over 7 bases. The CDR3 totals 12 residues. V gave up 5 bases and J gave up 7 bases; unmatched junction bases: 4. Germline values: CDR1 SEHNR, CDR2 FQNEAQ (reference sequence). CDR3 nucleotide sequence: TGTGCCAGCAGCAGGGACAGCGCTGGCTACACCTTC. It is translated as CASSRDSAGYTF. The entire variable domain, with the rest obtained from reference TRBV7-9 and TRBJ1-2, is as follows: DTGVSQNPRHKITKRGQNVTFRCDPISEHNRLYWYRQTLGQGPEFLTYFQNEAQLEKSRLLSDRFSAERPKGSFSTLEIQRTEQGDSAMYLCASSRDSAGYTFGSGTRLTVV.

The chain joins TRBV5-1 to TRBJ1-1; 8 bases agree with TRBD1. The germline V gene encodes CDR1 SGHRS and CDR2 YFSETQ. This CDR3 is built from 15 residues. The V segment lost 3 bases and the J segment 4 bases; nucleotides outside the gene matches: 8. The CDR3 loop reads CASSSYGTGRTEAFF. The CDR3 DNA reads as TGCGCCAGCAGCTCATACGGGACAGGCCGCACTGAAGCTTTCTTT.

The rearrangement joins TRBV5-8 to TRBJ1-5; D is possibly TRBD1 (6 bases). Trimming left V 1 base short and J 7 bases short, with 9 bases between. The CDR3 runs 13 residues. Germline CDR1 is SGHTS and CDR2 is YDEGEE. The CDR3 bases are TGTGCCAGCAGCTTGACCGACAGGCAGCCCCAGCATTTT. This encodes CASSLTDRQPQHF.

This clone was picked up a small number of times. The J gene is TRBJ2-1, the V gene TRBV7-2; D not certain. The CDR3 sequence is 16 residues long. Per germline, CDR1 SGHTA and CDR2 FQGNSA. V shed 0 bases and J shed 0 bases, with 9 bases lying between them. The CDR3 bases are TGTGCCAGCAGCTTAGCTCGGTCGAGCTCCTACAATGAGCAGTTCTTC. Translating it yields CASSLARSSSYNEQFF. The entire variable domain, with the rest obtained from reference TRBV7-2 and TRBJ2-1, is as follows: GAGVSQSPSNKVTEKGKDVELRCDPISGHTALYWYRQSLGQGLEFLIYFQGNSAPDKSGLPSDRFSAERTGGSVSTLTIQRTQQEDSAVYLCASSLARSSSYNEQFFGPGTRLTVL.

The chain couples TRBV15 to TRBJ2-7, with 14 bases identical to TRBD2. The germline V gene encodes CDR1 LNHNV and CDR2 YYDKDF (reference sequence). With V trimmed by 0 bases and J by 3 bases, 7 bases remained unmatched. This CDR3 has 18 residues. The CDR3 spells CATSRDFGLAGGSYEQYF. CDR3 coding DNA: TGTGCCACCAGCAGAGATTTTGGACTAGCGGGAGGTAGCTACGAGCAGTACTTC.

The chain has TRBV7-3 and TRBJ2-3; D not resolved. This CDR3 contains 15 residues. V lost 2 bases to trimming and J lost 3 bases, with 12 bases between them. Germline V lookup: CDR1 SGHTA, CDR2 FQGTGA. CDR3 protein: CASSLGLSATDTQYF. For the CDR3, the DNA is TGTGCCAGCAGCTTAGGTCTGTCCGCTACAGATACGCAGTATTTT.

This clone was seen more than once but under ten times. The rearrangement joins TRBV6-6 to TRBJ2-3; 8 nucleotides align to TRBD2. With V trimmed by 11 bases and J by 4 bases, 8 bases remained unmatched. The V gene's germline CDR1 is MNHNY and CDR2 SVGAGI (reference sequence). The CDR3 consists of 13 residues. CDR3 sequence: CAGSGGLADTQYF. For the CDR3, the DNA is TGTGCCGGCTCGGGAGGGTTGGCAGATACGCAGTATTTT.

By share, this clone ranks as medium-sized. The chain links TRBV7-6 to TRBJ1-1; D remains unclear. The CDR3 loop spans 14 amino acids. Germline CDR1 and CDR2: SGHVS and FNYEAQ. The V end lost 4 bases, the J end lost 1 base, and 10 bases lay between the germline ends. The CDR3 here is CASSSEASNTEAFF. The DNA for the CDR3 is TGTGCCAGCAGCTCAGAAGCATCGAACACTGAAGCTTTCTTT.

The chain carries TRBV14 and TRBJ1-4; D is undetermined. Trimming shortened V by 2 bases and J by 0 bases, and 13 bases separated the two germline ends. The CDR3 consists of 17 residues. The germline gives CDR1 SGHDN, CDR2 FVKESK. The CDR3 protein is CASSQRLTFATNEKLFF. The CDR3 DNA reads as TGTGCCAGCAGCCAAAGGCTGACCTTCGCAACTAATGAAAAACTGTTTTTT. Filled out from reference TRBV14 and TRBJ1-4, the complete variable domain reads EAGVTQFPSHSVIEKGQTVTLRCDPISGHDNLYWYRRVMGKEIKFLLHFVKESKQDESGMPNNRFLAERTGGTYSTLKVQPAELEDSGVYFCASSQRLTFATNEKLFFGSGTQLSVL.

This chain connects TRBV11-3 to TRBJ1-1; D might be TRBD1 (5 bases). Trimming took off 4 bases at V and 7 bases at J, with 16 bases between the two ends. The CDR3 length is 14 residues. Per the germline V gene, CDR1 is SGHNT and CDR2 is YENEEA. In nucleotides, the CDR3 is TGTGCCAGCAGCTCCACCGGGGGGTTCGATGAAGCTTTCTTT. Protein: CASSSTGGFDEAFF.

This chain links TRBV5-1 with TRBJ2-7; 9 positions match TRBD1. The germline V gene has CDR1 SGHRS and CDR2 YFSETQ. J lost 3 bases, V lost 4 bases, and 5 bases had no gene match. The CDR3 spans 14 residues. In DNA form, the CDR3 reads TGCGCCAGCAGCCCAGGGACAGGGATCTACGAGCAGTACTTC. It yields the protein CASSPGTGIYEQYF.

The chain carries TRBV27 and TRBJ1-2; D not certain. Germline CDR1 MNHEY, CDR2 SMNVEV (reference sequence). The CDR3 covers 15 residues. V was cut by 2 bases and J by 4 bases, with 14 bases left in between. This CDR3 reads CASSLNPNPTYGYTF. The CDR3 DNA reads as TGTGCCAGCAGTTTAAACCCCAACCCGACCTATGGCTACACCTTC.

The chain employs TRBV7-2 and TRBJ2-2; D remains unclear. The CDR3 sequence is 16 residues long. Trimming left V 1 base short and J 0 bases short, with 9 bases between. Germline V gene sequence: CDR1 SGHTA, CDR2 FQGNSA. CDR3 loop: CASSLGVATNTGELFF. The DNA of the CDR3 is TGTGCCAGCAGCTTAGGGGTCGCCACGAACACCGGGGAGCTGTTTTTT.